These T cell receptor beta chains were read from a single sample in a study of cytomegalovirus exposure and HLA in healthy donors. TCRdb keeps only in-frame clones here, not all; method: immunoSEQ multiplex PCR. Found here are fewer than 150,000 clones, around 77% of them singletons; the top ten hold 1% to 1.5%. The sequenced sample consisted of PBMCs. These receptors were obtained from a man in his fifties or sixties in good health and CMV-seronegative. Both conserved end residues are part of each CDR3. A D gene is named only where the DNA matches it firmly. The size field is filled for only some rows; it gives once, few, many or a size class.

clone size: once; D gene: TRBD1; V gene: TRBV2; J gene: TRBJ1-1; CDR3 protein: CASSEDRGMNTEAFF; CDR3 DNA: TGTGCCAGCAGTGAGGACAGGGGCATGAACACTGAAGCTTTCTTT
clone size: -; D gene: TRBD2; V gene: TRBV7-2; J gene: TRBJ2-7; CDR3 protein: CASSLGTSGRASEQYF; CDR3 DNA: TGTGCCAGCAGCTTGGGGACTAGCGGGAGGGCAAGCGAGCAGTACTTC
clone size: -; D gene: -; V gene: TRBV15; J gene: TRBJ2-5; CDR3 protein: CATSRDRLGRGQETQYF; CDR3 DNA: TGTGCCACCAGCAGAGATCGCCTAGGTCGGGGCCAAGAGACCCAGTACTTC
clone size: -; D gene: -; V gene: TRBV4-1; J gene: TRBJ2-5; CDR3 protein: CASSQELTSAGWQETQYF; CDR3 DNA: TGCGCCAGCAGCCAAGAATTAACATCAGCAGGTTGGCAAGAGACCCAGTACTTC
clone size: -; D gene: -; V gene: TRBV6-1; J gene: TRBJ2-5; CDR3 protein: CASSEVHPQGIGSRETQYF; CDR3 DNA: TGTGCCAGCAGTGAAGTTCACCCCCAGGGAATCGGATCGCGGGAGACCCAGTACTTC
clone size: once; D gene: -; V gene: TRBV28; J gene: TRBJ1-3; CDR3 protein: CASSSSTFQAGNTIYF; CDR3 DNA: -
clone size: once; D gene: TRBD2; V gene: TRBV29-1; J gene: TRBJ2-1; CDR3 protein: CSAGRLANNEQFF; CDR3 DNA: TGCAGCGCTGGGAGACTAGCGAACAATGAGCAGTTCTTC
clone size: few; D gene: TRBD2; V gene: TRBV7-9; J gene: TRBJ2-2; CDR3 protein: CASSSSGRNTGELFF; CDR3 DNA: TGTGCCAGCAGCTCCAGCGGGAGGAACACCGGGGAGCTGTTTTTT
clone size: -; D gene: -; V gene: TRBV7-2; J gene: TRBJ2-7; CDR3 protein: CASSPPSARAEQYF; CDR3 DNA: TGTGCCAGCAGCCCCCCGTCGGCCAGGGCCGAGCAGTACTTC
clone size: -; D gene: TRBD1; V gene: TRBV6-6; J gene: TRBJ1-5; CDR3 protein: CASKNRGTGEQPQHF; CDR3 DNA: TGTGCCAGCAAAAACAGGGGGACAGGGGAACAGCCCCAGCATTTT
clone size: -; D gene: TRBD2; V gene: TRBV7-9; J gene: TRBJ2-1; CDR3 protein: CASRPGLAGVEQFF; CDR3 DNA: TGTGCCAGCAGACCGGGACTAGCGGGAGTCGAGCAGTTCTTC
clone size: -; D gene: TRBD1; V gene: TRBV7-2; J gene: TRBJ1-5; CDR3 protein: CASSLNGQGNQPQHF; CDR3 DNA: TGTGCCAGCAGCTTAAATGGACAGGGCAATCAGCCCCAGCATTTT
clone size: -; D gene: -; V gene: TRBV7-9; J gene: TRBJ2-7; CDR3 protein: CASSPTELEDEQYF; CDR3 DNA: TGTGCCAGCAGCCCAACGGAGTTGGAAGACGAGCAGTACTTC
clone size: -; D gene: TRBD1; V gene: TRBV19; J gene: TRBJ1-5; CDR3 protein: CASIKDRGSNQPQHF; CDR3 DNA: TGTGCCAGTATCAAGGACAGGGGGTCCAATCAGCCCCAGCATTTT
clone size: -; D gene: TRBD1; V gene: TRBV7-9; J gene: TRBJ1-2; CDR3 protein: CASSLGTGSCGYTF; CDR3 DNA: TGTGCCAGCAGCTTGGGGACAGGGTCATGTGGCTACACCTTC
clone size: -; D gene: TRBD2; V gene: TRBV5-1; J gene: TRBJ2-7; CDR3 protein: CASSSSRLAGGPHEQYF; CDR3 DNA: TGCGCCAGCAGCTCGAGCCGACTAGCGGGAGGGCCCCACGAGCAGTACTTC
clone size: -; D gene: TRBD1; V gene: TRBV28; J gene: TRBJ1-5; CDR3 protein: CASSFPMRQGQGQPQHF; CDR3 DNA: TGTGCCAGCAGTTTCCCCATGCGACAGGGGCAGGGGCAGCCCCAGCATTTT